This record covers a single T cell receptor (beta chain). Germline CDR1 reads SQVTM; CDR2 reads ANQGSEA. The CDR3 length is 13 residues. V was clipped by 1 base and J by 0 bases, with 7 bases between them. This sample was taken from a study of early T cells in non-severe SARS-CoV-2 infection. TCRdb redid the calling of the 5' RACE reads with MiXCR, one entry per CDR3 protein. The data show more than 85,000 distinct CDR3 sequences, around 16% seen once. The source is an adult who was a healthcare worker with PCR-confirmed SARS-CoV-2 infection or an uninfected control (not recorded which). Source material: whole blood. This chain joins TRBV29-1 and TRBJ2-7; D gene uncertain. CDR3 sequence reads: CSVEVSSSYEQYF. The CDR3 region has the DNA TGCAGCGTTGAAGTGTCGAGCTCCTACGAGCAGTACTTC.